Presented here are 11 T cell receptor beta chains from one specimen sequenced in a study of OX40 agonist ivuxolimab in advanced cancers. The repertoire was sequenced with immunoSEQ multiplex PCR; TCRdb's copy has only in-frame clones and lacks some. The sample holds roughly 70,000 clones, approximately 90% seen once. The sequenced sample was CD4+ or CD8+ T cells sorted from blood, obtained in a trial of the OX40 agonist ivuxolimab. The receptors come from an adult with an advanced solid tumor such as melanoma, head and neck, liver or kidney cancer.

The chain recombines TRBV18 with TRBJ1-1, with D possibly being TRBD1 (5 bases). Germline CDR1 and CDR2: KGHSH and LQKENI. This CDR3 is built from 13 residues. Trimming left V 6 bases short and J 5 bases short, with 13 bases between. The CDR3 nucleotides read TGTGCCAGCTCGTTGGGACGGGAGACTGAAGCTTTCTTT. Translating gives CASSLGRETEAFF.

The CDR3 reads CASSNGGAGDTQYF. For the CDR3, the DNA is TGCGCCAGCAGCAACGGGGGGGCCGGAGATACGCAGTATTTT. This chain connects TRBV5-1 to TRBJ2-3; 8 nucleotides align to TRBD2. J gave up 5 bases and V 4 bases, and 6 bases lay outside the gene matches. This CDR3 contains 14 residues. Germline V gene data show CDR1 as SGHRS and CDR2 as YFSETQ.

This clone was detected only a few times. J is TRBJ1-6 and V is TRBV19, with 8 bases that match TRBD1. Germline loops: CDR1 LNHDA, CDR2 SQIVND (reference sequence). The length of the CDR3 is 13 residues. V lost 7 bases and J lost 6; bases outside the gene matches: 2. CDR3 sequence: CASKTGGNSPLHF. The CDR3 DNA reads TGTGCCAGTAAAACAGGGGGTAATTCACCCCTCCACTTT.

The CDR3 region is CASKGGVVDTQYF. DNA for the CDR3: TGTGCCAGCAAGGGGGGCGTTGTGGATACGCAGTATTTT. The chain couples TRBV6-1 to TRBJ2-3; D possibly matches TRBD1 or TRBD2 (6 bases each). CDR1 and CDR2 (germline): MNHNS, SASEGT. The CDR3 extends over 13 amino acids. Trimming removed 7 bases from V and 6 bases from J, with 14 bases in between.

The chain joins TRBV5-1 to TRBJ2-2, with a possible D match to TRBD1 (6 bases). Trimming shortened V by 2 bases and J by 7 bases, and 15 bases separated the two germline ends. CDR1 SGHRS and CDR2 YFSETQ come from the germline V gene. The CDR3 totals 15 residues. The CDR3 protein is CASSFAGALSGELFF. The CDR3 coding sequence is TGCGCCAGCAGCTTTGCAGGGGCTTTAAGCGGGGAGCTGTTTTTT.

V and J are TRBV18 and TRBJ2-7; D call uncertain. The DNA end is more similar to TRBJ2-4, so the J call may be wrong. The CDR3 is 13 residues long. Germline V gene lookup returns CDR1 KGHSH and CDR2 LQKENI. This CDR3 is CASSPRTDPIQYF. CDR3 sequence (DNA): TGTGCCAGCTCACCACGGACGGACCCCATTCAGTACTTC.

This clone was counted once. The genes are TRBV21-1 and TRBJ2-1; the table's TRBD2 call for D was not verified on the DNA. TRBV21-1 is given as a pseudogene. This CDR3 contains 13 residues. The chain's CDR3 is CASSKLRYNEQFF. In DNA form, the CDR3 reads TGTGCCAGCAGCAAACTGCGTTACAATGAGCAGTTCTTC.

V gene TRBV7-9 combines with J gene TRBJ1-3; no reliable D call. Germline V lookup: CDR1 SEHNR, CDR2 FQNEAQ (reference sequence). The CDR3 spans 13 residues. The ends were cut back, 6 bases at V and 0 bases at J, with 6 bases in the middle. The CDR3 protein is CASRSDSGNTIYF. The DNA of the CDR3 is TGTGCCAGCAGGTCCGACTCTGGAAACACCATATATTTT.

This rearrangement joins TRBV5-1 to TRBJ1-1; D is unclear. Trimming left V 2 bases short and J 2 bases short, with 16 bases between. Germline loops: CDR1 SGHRS, CDR2 YFSETQ. This CDR3 has 16 residues. Here the CDR3 DNA reads TGCGCCAGCAGCTTATCGCTCCTGACGGATAACACTGAAGCTTTCTTT. As protein: CASSLSLLTDNTEAFF. The full variable domain, rest sourced from reference TRBV5-1 and TRBJ1-1, is KAGVTQTPRYLIKTRGQQVTLSCSPISGHRSVSWYQQTPGQGLQFLFEYFSETQRNKGNFPGRFSGRQFSNSRSEMNVSTLELGDSALYLCASSLSLLTDNTEAFFGQGTRLTVV.

This chain uses TRBV2 with TRBJ2-1; D not resolved. Germline V gene sequence: CDR1 SNHLY, CDR2 FYNNEI. Trimming removed 5 bases at V and 4 bases at J, with 12 bases between. The CDR3 is made up of 14 amino acids. CDR3 protein: CASSSSRVYNEQFF. CDR3 bases: TGTGCCAGCAGTAGTAGTCGGGTATACAATGAGCAGTTCTTC.

The V gene is TRBV6-5, the J gene TRBJ2-7, with TRBD2 as a possible D gene (6 bases). Germline V gene sequence: CDR1 MNHEY, CDR2 SVGAGI. The CDR3 consists of 14 residues. The V end was cut by 6 bases, the J end by 5 bases, with 17 bases between. In DNA, the CDR3 is TGTGCCAGCAGCTCGGGACTTTCTGCCGACGAGCAGTACTTC. Amino acids: CASSSGLSADEQYF.